One and the same sample provided the 17 T cell receptor beta chains below, sequenced in a study of cytomegalovirus exposure and HLA in healthy donors. PCR involved 60 Vbeta and 13 Jbeta primers. Assay: immunoSEQ multiplex PCR; the TCRdb copy retains only in-frame clones and omits some. The data show 150,000 or so clones, around two thirds seen once. The material sequenced was PBMCs. The receptors were sampled from a woman aged 55-69 years in good health and CMV-seropositive.

This chain uses TRBV2 with TRBJ1-1; the match to TRBD1 covers 9 bases. Germline V gene lookup returns CDR1 SNHLY and CDR2 FYNNEI. This CDR3 region has 14 residues. V lost 5 bases to trimming and J lost 1 base; unmatched junction nucleotides: 2. The CDR3 sequence: CASSLQGANTEAFF. The CDR3 DNA reads TGTGCCAGCAGTCTACAGGGGGCGAACACTGAAGCTTTCTTT.

The sample holds a few counts of this clone. The chain couples TRBV27 to TRBJ1-5; D call uncertain. The CDR3 consists of 13 residues. Deletions cut 6 bases from V and 4 bases from J, with 10 bases between. Germline CDR1 and CDR2: MNHEY and SMNVEV (reference sequence). DNA of the CDR3: TGTGCCAGCAGGGAGTGGTTAAATCAGCCCCAGCATTTT. Encoded protein: CASREWLNQPQHF.

The genes are TRBV5-1 and TRBJ2-2; 10 bases are shared with TRBD2. V dropped 1 base and J dropped 5; count of bases not matched to a gene: 2. The CDR3 has 15 amino acids. Germline V gene sequence: CDR1 SGHRS, CDR2 YFSETQ. CDR3 region: CASSLTSGKTGELFF. The CDR3 region has the DNA TGCGCCAGCAGCTTGACTAGCGGGAAGACCGGGGAGCTGTTTTTT.

V gene TRBV6-1 combines with J gene TRBJ2-7, with 10 nucleotides matching TRBD2. Germline trimming cut 7 bases from V and 2 bases from J; bases unmatched to any gene: 8. The CDR3 runs to 15 residues. Germline-derived CDR1 and CDR2 are MNHNS and SASEGT. Here the CDR3 DNA reads TGTGCCAGCAATTTAGGACTAGCGGAAGCCTACGAGCAGTACTTC. This translates into CASNLGLAEAYEQYF.

The chain carries TRBV7-8 and TRBJ2-7; D not resolved. Germline lookup yields CDR1 SGHVS and CDR2 FQNEAQ. The V end was cut by 5 bases, the J end by 7 bases, with 9 bases between. The CDR3 is made up of 11 amino acids. The CDR3 spells CASSPTREQYF. The CDR3 nucleotides read TGTGCCAGCAGCCCAACGCGGGAGCAGTACTTC. Based on the CDR3 plus reference TRBV7-8 and TRBJ2-7, the full variable domain is GAGVSQSPRYKVAKRGQDVALRCDPISGHVSLFWYQQALGQGPEFLTYFQNEAQLDKSGLPSDRFFAERPEGSVSTLKIQRTQQEDSAVYLCASSPTREQYFGPGTRLTVT.

The chain uses TRBV30 and TRBJ1-3; 7 nucleotides match TRBD1. The CDR3 is made up of 13 amino acids. Germline CDR1 reads GTSNPN; CDR2 reads SVGIG (reference sequence). The junction had 3 bases not matched to a gene; V was cut back by 5 bases and J by 2 bases. CDR3 sequence: CAWQGETGNTIYF. In DNA form, the CDR3 reads TGTGCCTGGCAGGGGGAGACTGGAAACACCATATATTTT.

The chain uses TRBV10-1 and TRBJ2-7; no definite D call. Germline CDR1 reads WNHNN; CDR2 reads SYGVQD (reference sequence). The CDR3 covers 9 residues. With 8 bases removed from V and 5 bases from J, the gap between germline ends came to 4 bases. The CDR3 DNA is TGCGCCAGCTTAGACGAGCAGTACTTC. Amino acids: CASLDEQYF.

The chain uses TRBV6-5 and TRBJ2-7, with D possibly TRBD2 on 6 matching bases. V was trimmed by 6 bases and J by 0 bases, leaving 15 bases between them. Per the germline V gene, CDR1 is MNHEY and CDR2 is SVGAGI. The CDR3 has 15 amino acids. In DNA form, the CDR3 reads TGTGCCAGCAGCCTCGGGGGTCCGAGCTCCTACGAGCAGTACTTC. The encoded protein is CASSLGGPSSYEQYF.

The chain employs TRBV5-1 and TRBJ1-4; 8 bases agree with TRBD1. The CDR3 sequence is 15 residues long. Germline V lookup: CDR1 SGHRS, CDR2 YFSETQ. V was clipped by 6 bases and J by 2 bases; unmatched bases: 6. The CDR3 nucleotides are TGCGCCAGCAAAATGACAGGGGCGACTAATGAAAAACTGTTTTTT. Translated, it gives CASKMTGATNEKLFF.

The CDR3 DNA is TGTGCCAGCAGCCGCAACAGGGACGGGGCCAACGTCCTGACTTTC. As protein: CASSRNRDGANVLTF. The genes are TRBV13 and TRBJ2-6; tentative D call: TRBD1 (6 bases). This CDR3 comprises 15 residues. Trimming left V 5 bases short and J 4 bases short, with 12 bases between. CDR1 is PRHDT, CDR2 FYEKMQ, per germline (reference sequence).

This chain links TRBV23-1 with TRBJ1-2; no definite D call. TRBV23-1 is an open reading frame, and its role is uncertain. V was trimmed by 2 bases and J by 7 bases, leaving 8 bases between them. The CDR3 sequence is 12 residues long. CDR3 DNA sequence: TGCGCCAGCAGTCAAAGAGTTGGTGGCTACACCTTC. This sequence encodes CASSQRVGGYTF.

The chain couples TRBV2 to TRBJ2-3; maybe TRBD2 (6 bases). The CDR3 consists of 12 residues. Germline loops: CDR1 SNHLY, CDR2 FYNNEI. Between the trimmed V and J ends, which lost 7 bases and 6 bases, there was a span of 11 bases. CDR3 in amino acids: CASTPRGDTQYF. The CDR3 DNA follows: TGTGCCAGCACCCCGCGGGGCGATACGCAGTATTTT.

The J gene is TRBJ2-3, the V gene TRBV27; possibly TRBD2 for D (6 bases). The CDR3 loop spans 17 amino acids. The V gene's germline CDR1 is MNHEY and CDR2 SMNVEV (reference sequence). V dropped 5 bases and J dropped 3 bases, with 21 bases sitting between them. CDR3 sequence reads: CASSPGWGREATDTQYF. The CDR3 DNA follows: TGTGCCAGCAGTCCCGGCTGGGGCAGGGAGGCGACAGATACGCAGTATTTT.

V and J are TRBV19 and TRBJ2-3; TRBD1 might be the D (6 bases). The CDR3 is 14 amino acids. CDR1 LNHDA and CDR2 SQIVND come from the germline V gene (reference sequence). V shed 4 bases and J shed 6 bases, with 14 bases lying between them. Written as DNA, the CDR3 is TGTGCCAGTAGTAGGACAGTTAGTGGGGATACGCAGTATTTT. This translates into CASSRTVSGDTQYF.

This rearrangement joins TRBV6-1 to TRBJ2-7, with 7 bases aligning to TRBD1. The V gene's germline CDR1 is MNHNS and CDR2 SASEGT. V dropped 6 bases and J dropped 3; count of bases not matched to a gene: 11. The CDR3 extends over 15 amino acids. CDR3 residues: CASSLSRDSFYEQYF. Written as DNA, the CDR3 is TGTGCCAGCAGCCTTTCTCGGGACAGCTTCTACGAGCAGTACTTC.

The sample holds one count of this clone. The chain employs TRBV28 and TRBJ1-5, with D possibly being TRBD1 (6 bases). Germline CDR1 and CDR2: MDHEN and SYDVKM. This CDR3 has 14 amino acids. Between the trimmed V and J ends, which lost 6 bases and 3 bases, there was a span of 12 bases. CDR3 bases: TGTGCCAGCAGCCCCGGGACACTCAATCAGCCCCAGCATTTT. This gives the protein CASSPGTLNQPQHF.

This chain connects TRBV4-1 to TRBJ2-7; 15 bases map to TRBD2. The V and J ends lost 3 bases and 7 bases, in that order; junction bases with no gene match: 7. Per germline, CDR1 MGHRA and CDR2 YSYEKL. There are 16 residues in the CDR3. The CDR3 region is CASSHLRTSGREEQYF. The CDR3 coding sequence is TGCGCCAGCAGCCACCTACGGACTAGCGGGAGGGAAGAGCAGTACTTC.